The sequence of this T cell receptor (beta chain) was determined in a study of TIL therapy for anti-PD-1-resistant metastatic lung cancer. This was the immunoSEQ v3 assay. TCRdb keeps only in-frame clones here, not all; method: immunoSEQ multiplex PCR. Found here are some 52,000 clones, 79% of them singletons; the top ten hold 4.5% to 5.5%. The time point was: pre-treatment sample, taken before nivolumab and TIL therapy. This CDR3 has 18 amino acids. Germline V gene sequence: CDR1 LGHNA, CDR2 YNFKEQ. Deletions cut 0 bases from V and 0 bases from J, with 15 bases between. In its sample, this clone was seen a few times.

The specimen was blood, collected at baseline. This TCR derives from a woman aged 30 to 85 with non-small cell lung cancer. V usage is TRBV4-2 and J usage is TRBJ1-3, with D perhaps TRBD1 (6 bases). The CDR3 loop is CASSQDPRGPNSGNTIYF. CDR3 nucleotide sequence: TGTGCCAGCAGCCAAGATCCGCGGGGGCCCAACTCTGGAAACACCATATATTTT.